These 13 T cell receptor beta chains came from one sample sequenced in a study of identifying expanded T cells in peripheral blood. Data came from immunoSEQ multiplex PCR; TCRdb stores just in-frame clones and leaves some out. The table shows approximately 58,000 clones, with around 83% occurring only once. The sample taken for sequencing was blood. Receptors were obtained from a person between 18 and 75 years old in good health.

V usage is TRBV4-3 and J usage is TRBJ2-7, with D maybe TRBD2 (6 bases). Germline V gene sequence: CDR1 LGHNA, CDR2 YSLEER. This CDR3 is 15 amino acids long. V was pared by 2 bases and J by 0 bases, with 11 bases between. Written as DNA, the CDR3 is TGCGCCAGCAGCCAACGGGAGAGGGGCTCCTACGAGCAGTACTTC. This codes for CASSQRERGSYEQYF.

This rearrangement joins TRBV5-4 to TRBJ1-1; 7 bases are a match to TRBD1. The CDR3 spans 14 residues. V lost 1 base and J lost 1; bases outside the gene matches: 1. Germline assignment: CDR1 SGHNT and CDR2 YYREEE (reference sequence). CDR3 DNA sequence: TGTGCCAGCAGCTTGAAGGGGGCGAACACTGAAGCTTTCTTT. It yields the protein CASSLKGANTEAFF.

CDR3 sequence reads: CAGLGQLYSTEAFF. In DNA form, the CDR3 reads TGTGCCGGACTGGGACAGTTGTATTCCACTGAAGCTTTCTTT. The chain employs TRBV30 and TRBJ1-1; 7 nucleotides agree with TRBD1. CDR1 is GTSNPN and CDR2 is SVGIG in the germline V gene (reference sequence). The V segment lost 8 bases and the J segment 4 bases; nucleotides outside the gene matches: 13. The CDR3 is 14 residues long.

The genes are TRBV2 and TRBJ2-3; 14 positions match TRBD2. The CDR3 totals 16 residues. After removal of 6 bases from V and 6 bases from J, the junction contained 8 bases not matched to a gene. Germline CDR1 SNHLY, CDR2 FYNNEI. CDR3 in DNA: TGTGCCAGCAGGGCCGGGACTAGCGGGAGAACGGATACGCAGTATTTT. Protein product: CASRAGTSGRTDTQYF.

This clone was observed a few times. The genes are TRBV19 and TRBJ2-5; 7 nucleotides agree with TRBD1. The germline V gene has CDR1 LNHDA and CDR2 SQIVND (reference sequence). Germline trimming cut 3 bases from V and 2 bases from J; bases unmatched to any gene: 15. The CDR3 is 18 amino acids. The CDR3 DNA sequence: TGTGCCAGTAGTATCGAGTTATCCCTGACAGGGCTACAAGAGACCCAGTACTTC. Translated, it gives CASSIELSLTGLQETQYF.

V is TRBV7-9 and J is TRBJ2-7, with 7 bases that match TRBD1. The CDR3 sequence is 13 residues long. Per germline, CDR1 SEHNR and CDR2 FQNEAQ (reference sequence). Trimming took 1 base from V and 5 from J; bases not matched to a gene: 2. CDR3 region: CASSLGGQDEQYF. CDR3 DNA sequence: TGTGCCAGCAGCTTAGGCGGACAGGACGAGCAGTACTTC.

The chain uses TRBV5-1 and TRBJ1-1; TRBD1 agrees at 8 bases. From germline, CDR1 is SGHRS and CDR2 YFSETQ. V lost 6 bases, J lost 0 bases, and 7 bases stayed unmatched. The CDR3 is 15 residues long. The CDR3 loop is CASTQTGAMNTEAFF. CDR3 coding DNA: TGCGCCAGCACCCAGACAGGGGCCATGAACACTGAAGCTTTCTTT.

A few counts support this clone. The V gene is TRBV7-2, the J gene TRBJ1-1; D uncertain. CDR1 SGHTA and CDR2 FQGNSA come from the germline V gene. The V and J ends lost 5 bases and 2 bases respectively, with 3 bases between them. This CDR3 has 11 residues. This chain's CDR3 is CASSKNTEAFF. In nucleotides, the CDR3 is TGTGCCAGCAGCAAAAACACTGAAGCTTTCTTT.

The rearrangement joins TRBV2 to TRBJ2-3; TRBD2 matches at 10 bases. The V and J ends lost 6 bases and 2 bases, in that order; junction bases with no gene match: 5. Per the germline V gene, CDR1 is SNHLY and CDR2 is FYNNEI. The CDR3 loop spans 15 amino acids. CDR3 residues: CASRKAGGHTDTQYF. The CDR3 region has the DNA TGTGCCAGCAGAAAAGCGGGGGGGCACACAGATACGCAGTATTTT.

The genes are TRBV12-1 and TRBJ2-7; the table names TRBD1, a call not compared with the DNA. TRBV12-1 is noted as a pseudogene. The CDR3 has 19 residues. This CDR3 reads CASSFTKMTGECTRHEQYF. The CDR3 coding sequence is TGTGCCAGCAGCTTTACAAAGATGACAGGGGAATGTACTCGCCACGAGCAGTACTTC.

V is TRBV7-9 and J is TRBJ2-1, with 11 nucleotides matching TRBD1. This CDR3 comprises 15 residues. Germline loops: CDR1 SEHNR, CDR2 FQNEAQ (reference sequence). Trimming at V came to 4 bases and at J to 7 bases, leaving 6 bases not matched to a gene. CDR3 sequence: CASSSRTGGHNEQFF. The CDR3 coding sequence is TGTGCCAGCAGCTCCAGGACAGGGGGCCATAATGAGCAGTTCTTC.

The V gene is TRBV5-4, the J gene TRBJ2-1, with TRBD2 matching 7 bases. The ends lost 3 bases at V and 4 bases at J; junction bases unmatched: 4. The CDR3 is made up of 14 amino acids. The germline V gene has CDR1 SGHNT and CDR2 YYREEE (reference sequence). CDR3 DNA sequence: TGTGCCAGCAGCTCCCAGCGGGGTTACAATGAGCAGTTCTTC. The encoded protein is CASSSQRGYNEQFF. Full variable domain (remainder filled in from reference TRBV5-4 and TRBJ2-1): ETGVTQSPTHLIKTRGQQVTLRCSSQSGHNTVSWYQQALGQGPQFIFQYYREEENGRGNFPPRFSGLQFPNYSSELNVNALELDDSALYLCASSSQRGYNEQFFGPGTRLTVL.

The V call is TRBV12-5, the J call TRBJ1-1, with D maybe TRBD1 (5 bases). CDR1 is LGHNT and CDR2 is FRNRAP in the germline V gene. The CDR3 consists of 16 residues. V was clipped by 0 bases and J by 1 base, with 12 bases between them. DNA of the CDR3: TGTGCTAGTGGTTTGGTACTGGGCAGGGAGAACACTGAAGCTTTCTTT. Amino acids: CASGLVLGRENTEAFF.